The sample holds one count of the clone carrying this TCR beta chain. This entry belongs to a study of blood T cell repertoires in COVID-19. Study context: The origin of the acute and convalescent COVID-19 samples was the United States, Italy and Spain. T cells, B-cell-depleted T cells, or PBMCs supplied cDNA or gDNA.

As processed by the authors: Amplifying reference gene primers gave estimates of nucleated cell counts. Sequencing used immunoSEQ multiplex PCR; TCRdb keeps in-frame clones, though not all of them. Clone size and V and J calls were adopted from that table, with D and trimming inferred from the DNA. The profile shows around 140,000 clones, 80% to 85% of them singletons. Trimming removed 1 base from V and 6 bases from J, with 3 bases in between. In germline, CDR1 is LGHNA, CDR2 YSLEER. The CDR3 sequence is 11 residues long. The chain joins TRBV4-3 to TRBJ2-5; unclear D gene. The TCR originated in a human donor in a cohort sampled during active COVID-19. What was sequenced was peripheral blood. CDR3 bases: TGCGCCAGCAGCCAAGGGCAGACCCAGTACTTC. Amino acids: CASSQGQTQYF.